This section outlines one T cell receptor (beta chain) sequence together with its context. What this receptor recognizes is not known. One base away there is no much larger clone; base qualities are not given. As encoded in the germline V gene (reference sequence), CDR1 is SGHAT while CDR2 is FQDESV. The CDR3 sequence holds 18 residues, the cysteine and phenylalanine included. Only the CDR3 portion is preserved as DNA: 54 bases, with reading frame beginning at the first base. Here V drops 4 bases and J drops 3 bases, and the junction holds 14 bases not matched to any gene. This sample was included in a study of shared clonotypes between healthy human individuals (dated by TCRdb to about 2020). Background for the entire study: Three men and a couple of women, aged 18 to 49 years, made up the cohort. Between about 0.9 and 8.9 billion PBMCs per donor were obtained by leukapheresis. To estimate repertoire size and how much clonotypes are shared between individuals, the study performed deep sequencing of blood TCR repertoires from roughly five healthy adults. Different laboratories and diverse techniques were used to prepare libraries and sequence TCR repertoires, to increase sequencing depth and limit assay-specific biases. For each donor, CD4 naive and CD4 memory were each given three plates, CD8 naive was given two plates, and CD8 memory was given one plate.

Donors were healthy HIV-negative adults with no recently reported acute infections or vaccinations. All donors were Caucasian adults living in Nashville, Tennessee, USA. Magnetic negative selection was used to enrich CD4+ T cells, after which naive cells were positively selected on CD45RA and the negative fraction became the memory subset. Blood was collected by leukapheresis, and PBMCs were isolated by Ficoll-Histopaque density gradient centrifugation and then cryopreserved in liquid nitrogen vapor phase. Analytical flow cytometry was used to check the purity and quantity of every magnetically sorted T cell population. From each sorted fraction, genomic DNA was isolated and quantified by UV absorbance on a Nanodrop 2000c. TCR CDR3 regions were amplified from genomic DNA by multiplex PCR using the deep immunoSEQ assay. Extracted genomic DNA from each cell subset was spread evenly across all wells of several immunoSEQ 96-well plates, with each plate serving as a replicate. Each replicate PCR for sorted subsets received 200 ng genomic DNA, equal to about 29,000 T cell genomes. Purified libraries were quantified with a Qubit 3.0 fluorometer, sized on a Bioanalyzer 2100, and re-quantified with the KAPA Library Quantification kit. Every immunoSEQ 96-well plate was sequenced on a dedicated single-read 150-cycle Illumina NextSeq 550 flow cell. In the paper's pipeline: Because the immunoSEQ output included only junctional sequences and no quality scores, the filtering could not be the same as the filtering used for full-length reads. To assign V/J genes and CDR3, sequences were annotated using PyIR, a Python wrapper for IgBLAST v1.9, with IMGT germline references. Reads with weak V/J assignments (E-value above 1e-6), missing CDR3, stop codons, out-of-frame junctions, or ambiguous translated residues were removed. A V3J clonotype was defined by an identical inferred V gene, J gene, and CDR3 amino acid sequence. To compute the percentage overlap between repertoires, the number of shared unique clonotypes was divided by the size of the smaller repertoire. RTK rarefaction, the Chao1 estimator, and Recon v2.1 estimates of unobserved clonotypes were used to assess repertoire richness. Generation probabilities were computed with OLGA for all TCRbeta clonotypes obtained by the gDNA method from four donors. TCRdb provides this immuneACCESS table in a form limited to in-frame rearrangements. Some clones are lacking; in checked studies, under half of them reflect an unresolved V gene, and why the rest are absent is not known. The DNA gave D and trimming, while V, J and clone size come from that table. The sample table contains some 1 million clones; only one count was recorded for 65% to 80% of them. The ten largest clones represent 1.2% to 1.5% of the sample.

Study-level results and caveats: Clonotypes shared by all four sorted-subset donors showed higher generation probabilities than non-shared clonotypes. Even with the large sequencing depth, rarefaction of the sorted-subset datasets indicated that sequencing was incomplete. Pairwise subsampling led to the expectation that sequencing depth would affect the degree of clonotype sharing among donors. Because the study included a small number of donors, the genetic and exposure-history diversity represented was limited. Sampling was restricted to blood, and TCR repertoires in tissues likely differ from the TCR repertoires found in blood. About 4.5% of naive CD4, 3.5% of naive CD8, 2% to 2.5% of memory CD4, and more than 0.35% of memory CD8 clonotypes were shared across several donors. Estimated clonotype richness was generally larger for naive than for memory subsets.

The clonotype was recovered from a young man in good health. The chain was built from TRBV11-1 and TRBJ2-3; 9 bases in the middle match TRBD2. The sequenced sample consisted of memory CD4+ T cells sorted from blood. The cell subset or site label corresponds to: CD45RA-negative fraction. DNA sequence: TGTGCCAGCAGCTCGCCCTCCGGTAGCGGGGGAGGGACAGATACGCAGTATTTT. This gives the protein CASSSPSGSGGGTDTQYF.